This T cell receptor beta chain was found in a study of blood T cell repertoires in COVID-19. Whole-study context: From the United States, Italy and Spain came samples of acute and convalescent COVID-19.

Trimming cost V 7 bases and J 4 bases; bases outside gene matches: 9. The germline V gene has CDR1 MDHEN and CDR2 SYDVKM. The CDR3 sequence is 14 residues long. The assay was immunoSEQ multiplex PCR, and TCRdb's table has in-frame clones only and misses some. This repertoire shows about 300,000 clones, about 89% found once; its top ten account for over 2%. J is TRBJ1-2 and V is TRBV28, with 7 bases fitting TRBD1. The sequence came from a woman between 25 and 40 years old with COVID-19, enrolled during active disease. The sequenced sample was peripheral blood. CDR3 in amino acids: CASIRPGQLYGYTF. The CDR3, as DNA: TGTGCCAGCATTCGTCCGGGACAGCTCTATGGCTACACCTTC.